Below, one T cell receptor (beta chain) is given with its context. The record originates from a study of blood T cell repertoires in COVID-19. Participant-given clinical history determined each cohort assignment. Donors of Cohort 3 who recovered were those that had two negative PCRs, clearance, or symptom resolution. Authors' methods: Nucleated cell number was recorded as an estimate derived from reference gene primer amplification. Assay: immunoSEQ multiplex PCR; the TCRdb copy retains only in-frame clones and omits some. V and J calls and clone size are as listed in that table; D and trimming were resolved from the DNA. The sample consists of 250,000 to 350,000 clones, around 85% of them appearing once. The V gene's germline CDR1 is MNHEY and CDR2 SMNVEV (reference sequence). V was trimmed by 3 bases and J by 0 bases, leaving 8 bases between them. The CDR3 has 15 amino acids.

The genes are TRBV27 and TRBJ1-4; no definite D call. The sequence came from a woman in her thirties or forties who had recovered from COVID-19. Material for sequencing was PBMCs or T cells enriched from blood (not recorded which). CDR3 in DNA: TGTGCCAGCAGTTTCCGGTATGCAACTAATGAAAAACTGTTTTTT. Its translation: CASSFRYATNEKLFF.